This is a list of T cell receptor beta chains from one sample in a study of beta chain features in type 1 diabetes. This table comes from immunoSEQ multiplex PCR, and its TCRdb copy is limited to in-frame clones, with some not included. The sample lists around 160,000 clones; roughly 8% were seen once. The source material was central memory CD4+ T cells from blood. Every receptor here comes from a woman between 18 and 29 years old with type 1 diabetes. Both conserved end residues are part of each CDR3. A D gene is named only where the DNA matches it firmly. Where a row states a size, it is once, few, many or the class of an expanded clone; other rows omit it.

J gene	V gene	D gene	clone size	CDR3 protein	CDR3 DNA
TRBJ2-1	TRBV7-2	TRBD1	-	CASSLALSGGRNEQFF	TGTGCCAGCAGCTTAGCTCTGTCAGGGGGTAGGAATGAGCAGTTCTTC
TRBJ1-5	TRBV2	-	few	CASSEQGRQPQHF	TGTGCCAGCAGTGAACAGGGGCGGCAGCCCCAGCATTTT
TRBJ1-2	TRBV28	-	-	CASSLTVYGYTF	TGTGCCAGCAGCTTAACAGTCTATGGCTACACCTTC
TRBJ2-3	TRBV30	TRBD2	few	CAWSLPGLAVTDTQYF	TGTGCCTGGAGTCTGCCGGGACTAGCGGTCACAGATACGCAGTATTTT
TRBJ1-2	TRBV11-3	-	-	CASSLEDPRHTF	TGTGCCAGCAGCTTGGAGGACCCGAGGCACACCTTC
TRBJ2-5	TRBV5-1	-	few	CASSGTRPETQYF	TGCGCCAGCAGTGGTACCAGGCCAGAGACCCAGTACTTC
TRBJ2-1	TRBV4-3	-	-	CASSQEGGGIGEQFF	TGCGCCAGCAGCCAAGAGGGCGGAGGGATCGGCGAGCAGTTCTTC
TRBJ1-3	TRBV4-3	-	few	CASSQGPATGNTIYF	TGCGCCAGCAGCCAAGGACCAGCGACCGGAAACACCATATATTTT
TRBJ2-7	TRBV7-2	TRBD2	-	CASSLVSGRVFEYEQYF	TGTGCCAGCAGCTTAGTTAGCGGGAGGGTTTTCGAGTACGAGCAGTACTTC
TRBJ2-7	TRBV11-1	-	many	CASSISSYEQYF	TGTGCCAGCAGCATCAGCTCCTACGAGCAGTACTTC